The 23 T cell receptor beta chains presented below share a single source sample, sequenced in a study of graft-versus-host responses after intestinal transplantation. The repertoire was sequenced with immunoSEQ multiplex PCR; TCRdb's copy has only in-frame clones and lacks some. The sample records approximately 78,000 clones, about nine tenths being singletons. Their antigens remain unidentified. The sample was unstimulated CD8+ T cells sorted from spleen or lymph node cells, taken before transplant. The origin of the receptors is a human donor who was the organ donor for an intestinal transplant.

The chain employs TRBV30 and TRBJ1-6; the D is unclear. Looked up from germline, CDR1 is GTSNPN and CDR2 is SVGIG (reference sequence). The CDR3 runs 18 residues. Trimming took off 2 bases at V and 4 bases at J, with 21 bases between the two ends. The CDR3 nucleotides are TGTGCCTGGAGTTTCACGCATCTCATTAGGGAATATAATTCACCCCTCCACTTT. It translates to CAWSFTHLIREYNSPLHF.

The rearrangement links TRBV28 to TRBJ1-5, with D unclear. CDR1 is MDHEN, CDR2 SYDVKM, per germline. The length of the CDR3 is 13 residues. With 7 bases removed from V and 8 bases from J, the gap between germline ends came to 15 bases. CDR3 coding DNA: TGTGCCAGCACCGAGCTAGAGCGCGAGCCCCAGCATTTT. Its protein is CASTELEREPQHF.

The chain is built from TRBV14 and TRBJ2-2; D is perhaps TRBD1 (6 bases). V shed 1 base and J shed 3 bases, with 9 bases lying between them. Germline V CDR1 and CDR2: SGHDN, FVKESK. This CDR3 is 15 amino acids long. The CDR3 DNA is TGTGCCAGCAGCCAAGTTCAGGGGCACACCGGGGAGCTGTTTTTT. This sequence encodes CASSQVQGHTGELFF.

The rearrangement uses TRBV23-1 and TRBJ1-6; a possible D gene is TRBD1 (6 bases). TRBV23-1 is identified as an open reading frame with a role that is uncertain. V shed 4 bases and J shed 7 bases, with 14 bases lying between them. The CDR3 spans 15 residues. CDR3 DNA: TGCGCCAGCAGTCGGCAGGGGAGAAAAAATTCACCCCTCCACTTT. Amino acids: CASSRQGRKNSPLHF.

The chain uses TRBV4-1 and TRBJ1-2; 9 positions match TRBD1. Trimming removed 7 bases from V and 7 bases from J; junction bases left unmatched: 13. The CDR3 totals 15 residues. Germline values: CDR1 MGHRA, CDR2 YSYEKL. The CDR3 nucleotides are TGCGCCAGCACCCTAAGATACCCGGACAGGGGTGGCTACACCTTC. This gives the protein CASTLRYPDRGGYTF.

The chain combines TRBV2 with TRBJ2-5, with unresolved D. CDR3 length equals 11 residues. V lost 4 bases and J 5 bases, leaving 5 bases between the germline ends. CDR1 SNHLY and CDR2 FYNNEI come from the germline V gene. The CDR3 protein is CASSGRETQYF. The CDR3, as DNA: TGTGCCAGCAGTGGGCGGGAGACCCAGTACTTC.

The chain uses TRBV7-9 and TRBJ2-7; D is uncertain. The CDR3 spans 15 residues. V lost 6 bases to trimming and J lost 0 bases, with 15 bases between them. Germline values: CDR1 SEHNR, CDR2 FQNEAQ (reference sequence). CDR3 loop: CASSPDTTFSYEQYF. The CDR3 DNA reads as TGTGCCAGCAGTCCAGATACGACATTCTCCTACGAGCAGTACTTC.

Of note for this clone: This CDR3 is also generated by other DNA sequences in the sample. The genes are TRBV5-6 and TRBJ2-3, with a weak D call TRBD2 (5 bases). V lost 0 bases, J lost 2 bases, and 13 bases lay in between. Germline CDR1 SGHDT, CDR2 YYEEEE. This CDR3 is 16 amino acids long. The CDR3 bases are TGTGCCAGCAGCTTGGGGCAGACGGGGATCACAGATACGCAGTATTTT. This sequence encodes CASSLGQTGITDTQYF.

J is TRBJ2-2 and V is TRBV7-8, with D possibly matching TRBD1 (7 bases). Trimming pared 5 bases from V and 6 bases from J, leaving 22 bases between. This CDR3 is 17 amino acids long. Germline V gene lookup returns CDR1 SGHVS and CDR2 FQNEAQ. The DNA of the CDR3 is TGTGCCAGCAGCCTAGTACCTGGGGCAGGGGGGTCCGGGGAGCTGTTTTTT. As protein: CASSLVPGAGGSGELFF.

Concerning this clone: At the DNA level, this CDR3 is encoded by other sequences in the same sample as well. The chain is built from TRBV7-8 and TRBJ1-4; TRBD1 is a possible D gene (5 bases). Looked up from germline, CDR1 is SGHVS and CDR2 is FQNEAQ. The CDR3 length is 15 residues. V was clipped by 5 bases and J by 0 bases, with 10 bases between them. CDR3 bases: TGTGCCAGCAGCCCGACAGACGCAACTAATGAAAAACTGTTTTTT. This translates into CASSPTDATNEKLFF.

This clone has a handful of counts. The J gene is TRBJ1-5, the V gene TRBV2; weak D call: TRBD1 (5 bases). The CDR3 length is 17 residues. Trimming took 5 bases from V and 0 from J, leaving 17 bases between them. Germline loops: CDR1 SNHLY, CDR2 FYNNEI. The CDR3 region has the DNA TGTGCCAGCAGTTCGATCCGGGACTGGAATAGCAATCAGCCCCAGCATTTT. Its translation: CASSSIRDWNSNQPQHF.

This rearrangement joins TRBV7-9 to TRBJ2-7, with 8 bases aligning to TRBD2. The trim removed 5 bases at V and 2 bases at J, leaving 11 bases unmatched. CDR1 and CDR2 from the germline V gene are SEHNR and FQNEAQ (reference sequence). This CDR3 has 16 amino acids. CDR3 nucleotides: TGTGCCAGCAGCCCCATTCGTCCGGGGGGGCCCTACGAGCAGTACTTC. Amino acid sequence: CASSPIRPGGPYEQYF.

This clone was counted only a few times. DNA for the CDR3: TGTGCCAGCAGCATCCCGGACAGCTACGAGCAGTACTTC. It encodes CASSIPDSYEQYF. This chain links TRBV5-4 with TRBJ2-7, with D possibly matching TRBD1 (6 bases). Germline CDR1 SGHNT, CDR2 YYREEE (reference sequence). V gave up 4 bases and J gave up 3 bases, with 11 bases separating them. CDR3 length: 13 residues. Looking up the rest from reference TRBV5-4 and TRBJ2-7 gives the full variable domain: ETGVTQSPTHLIKTRGQQVTLRCSSQSGHNTVSWYQQALGQGPQFIFQYYREEENGRGNFPPRFSGLQFPNYSSELNVNALELDDSALYLCASSIPDSYEQYFGPGTRLTVT.

This chain joins TRBV5-1 and TRBJ2-7; a possible D gene is TRBD1 (6 bases). This CDR3 is 15 amino acids long. Germline assignment: CDR1 SGHRS and CDR2 YFSETQ. V was cut by 4 bases and J by 5 bases, with 19 bases left in between. CDR3 DNA: TGCGCCAGCAGCGGGGGCGGAGGTGGCCGGGACGAGCAGTACTTC. Translating it yields CASSGGGGGRDEQYF. The whole variable domain, remainder taken from reference TRBV5-1 and TRBJ2-7, is KAGVTQTPRYLIKTRGQQVTLSCSPISGHRSVSWYQQTPGQGLQFLFEYFSETQRNKGNFPGRFSGRQFSNSRSEMNVSTLELGDSALYLCASSGGGGGRDEQYFGPGTRLTVT.

V and J are TRBV7-8 and TRBJ2-7; D gene uncertain. The V and J ends lost 2 bases and 4 bases respectively, with 6 bases between them. The CDR3 covers 12 residues. Germline V gene lookup returns CDR1 SGHVS and CDR2 FQNEAQ. CDR3 nucleotides: TGTGCCAGCAGCTTACAGGATTACGAGCAGTACTTC. Translated: CASSLQDYEQYF.

CDR3 amino acids: CASSEFGLDVNTGELFF. DNA of the CDR3: TGTGCCAGCAGTGAATTTGGACTGGATGTGAACACCGGGGAGCTGTTTTTT. This chain joins TRBV25-1 and TRBJ2-2, with D possibly being TRBD2 (5 bases). Germline loops: CDR1 MGHDK, CDR2 SYGVNS. V was trimmed by 1 base and J by 1 base, leaving 13 bases between them. The CDR3 has 17 residues. Together with reference TRBV25-1 and TRBJ2-2, the CDR3 gives the full variable domain: EADIYQTPRYLVIGTGKKITLECSQTMGHDKMYWYQQDPGMELHLIHYSYGVNSTEKGDLSSESTVSRIRTEHFPLTLESARPSHTSQYLCASSEFGLDVNTGELFFGEGSRLTVL.

This clone was found once. The rearrangement links TRBV6-1 to TRBJ2-7; D is possibly TRBD2 (5 bases). The CDR3 totals 12 residues. Germline V gene lookup returns CDR1 MNHNS and CDR2 SASEGT. V dropped 5 bases and J dropped 1 base, with 6 bases sitting between them. CDR3 protein: CASSWTSYEQYF. The CDR3 DNA reads as TGTGCCAGCAGTTGGACTTCCTACGAGCAGTACTTC.

V usage is TRBV7-6 and J usage is TRBJ2-1; D uncertain. CDR1 is SGHVS, CDR2 FNYEAQ, per germline. The CDR3 is made up of 15 amino acids. V shed 4 bases and J shed 0 bases, with 10 bases lying between them. In DNA, the CDR3 is TGTGCCAGCAGCTCTAGTCCTAGCTCCTACAATGAGCAGTTCTTC. This sequence encodes CASSSSPSSYNEQFF.

This clone was recorded once. The rearrangement joins TRBV9 to TRBJ1-6, with D possibly matching TRBD1 (5 bases). Trimming removed 3 bases from V and 10 bases from J, with 11 bases in between. This CDR3 is 13 amino acids long. Germline V gives CDR1 SGDLS, CDR2 YYNGEE. The CDR3 reads CASSDRDDSPLHF. CDR3 coding DNA: TGTGCCAGCAGCGACCGGGACGACTCACCCCTCCACTTT.

The chain recombines TRBV6-6 with TRBJ1-5; D is uncertain. The germline gives CDR1 MNHNY, CDR2 SVGAGI (reference sequence). CDR3 length: 11 residues. Trimming removed 0 bases from V and 11 bases from J, with 5 bases in between. CDR3 DNA sequence: TGTGCCAGCAGTTACTCCGGGGCCCAGCATTTT. It translates to CASSYSGAQHF.

The V gene is TRBV29-1, the J gene TRBJ1-4, with 7 bases identical to TRBD1. From germline, CDR1 is SQVTM and CDR2 ANQGSEA. The ends lost 6 bases at V and 8 bases at J; junction bases unmatched: 12. This CDR3 region has 14 residues. For the CDR3, the DNA is TGCAGCGTCCTAACGACAGGGTTGGAAGAAAAACTGTTTTTT. It is translated as CSVLTTGLEEKLFF.

This chain links TRBV25-1 with TRBJ1-1; D uncertain. CDR3 length: 11 amino acids. V was clipped by 7 bases and J by 4 bases, with 7 bases between them. Germline V gene lookup returns CDR1 MGHDK and CDR2 SYGVNS. This chain's CDR3 is CASIFFTEAFF. As DNA, the CDR3 is TGTGCCAGCATTTTCTTCACTGAAGCTTTCTTT.

The chain combines TRBV6-5 with TRBJ2-7; D is unresolved. V lost 0 bases, J lost 5 bases, and 11 bases lay in between. CDR1 is MNHEY, CDR2 SVGAGI, per germline. CDR3 length equals 14 residues. The CDR3 DNA is TGTGCCAGCAGTTACTCTGGGATTCCCCACGAGCAGTACTTC. Its protein is CASSYSGIPHEQYF.